This T cell receptor (beta chain) was retrieved from a study of cytomegalovirus exposure and HLA in healthy donors. PCR primers comprised 60 Vbeta and 13 Jbeta primers. Sequencing used immunoSEQ multiplex PCR; TCRdb keeps in-frame clones, though not all of them. The table records approximately 61,000 clones, around 75% of them present only once. This clone was counted only a few times. Material: PBMCs. This clonotype was sampled from a man aged 45-60 years in good health and CMV-seropositive.

CDR3 region: CASSPGLAGAPYEQYF. Written as DNA, the CDR3 is TGTGCCAGCAGTCCTGGACTAGCGGGAGCCCCCTACGAGCAGTACTTC. The V and J genes are TRBV27 and TRBJ2-7; 13 nucleotides align to TRBD2. V shed 5 bases, J shed 2 bases, and the junction held 6 bases outside the gene matches. Germline CDR1 and CDR2: MNHEY and SMNVEV (reference sequence). This CDR3 region has 16 residues.